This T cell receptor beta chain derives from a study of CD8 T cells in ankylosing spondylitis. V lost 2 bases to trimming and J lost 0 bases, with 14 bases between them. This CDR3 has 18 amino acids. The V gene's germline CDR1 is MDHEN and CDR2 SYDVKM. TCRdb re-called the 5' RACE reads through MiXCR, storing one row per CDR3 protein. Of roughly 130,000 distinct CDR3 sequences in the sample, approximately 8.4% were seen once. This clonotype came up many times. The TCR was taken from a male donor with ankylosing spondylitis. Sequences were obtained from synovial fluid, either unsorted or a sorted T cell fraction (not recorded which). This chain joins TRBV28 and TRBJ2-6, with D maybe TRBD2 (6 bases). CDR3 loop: CASSLAGYGRSGANVLTF. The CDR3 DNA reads TGTGCCAGCAGTTTAGCGGGGTATGGGCGCTCTGGGGCCAACGTCCTGACTTTC. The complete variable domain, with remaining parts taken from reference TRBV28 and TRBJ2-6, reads DVKVTQSSRYLVKRTGEKVFLECVQDMDHENMFWYRQDPGLGLRLIYFSYDVKMKEKGDIPEGYSVSREKKERFSLILESASTNQTSMYLCASSLAGYGRSGANVLTFGAGSRLTVL.